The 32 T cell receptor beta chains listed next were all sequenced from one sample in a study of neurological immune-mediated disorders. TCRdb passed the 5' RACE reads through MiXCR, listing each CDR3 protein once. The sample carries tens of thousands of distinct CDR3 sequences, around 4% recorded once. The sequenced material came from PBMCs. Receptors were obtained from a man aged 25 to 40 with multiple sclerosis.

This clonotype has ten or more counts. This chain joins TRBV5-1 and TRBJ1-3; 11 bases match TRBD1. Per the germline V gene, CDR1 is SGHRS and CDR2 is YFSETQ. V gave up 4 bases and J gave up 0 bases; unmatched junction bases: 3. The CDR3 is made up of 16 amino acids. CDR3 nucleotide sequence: TGCGCCAGCAGCGCCGGACAGGGGGCCTCTGGAAACACCATATATTTT. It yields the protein CASSAGQGASGNTIYF.

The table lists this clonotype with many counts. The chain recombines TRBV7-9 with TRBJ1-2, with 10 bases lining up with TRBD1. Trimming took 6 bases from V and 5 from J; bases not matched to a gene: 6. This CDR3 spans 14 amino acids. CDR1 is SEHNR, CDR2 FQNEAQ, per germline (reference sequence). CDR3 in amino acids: CASRYGTGAYGYTF. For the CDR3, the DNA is TGTGCCAGCAGATACGGGACAGGGGCATATGGCTACACCTTC.

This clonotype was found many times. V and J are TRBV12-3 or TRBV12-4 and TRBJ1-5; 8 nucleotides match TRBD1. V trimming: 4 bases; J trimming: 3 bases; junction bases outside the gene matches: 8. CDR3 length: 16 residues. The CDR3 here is CASSSRGQESNQPQHF. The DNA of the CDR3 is TGTGCCAGCAGTTCGCGGGGACAGGAGTCCAATCAGCCCCAGCATTTT.

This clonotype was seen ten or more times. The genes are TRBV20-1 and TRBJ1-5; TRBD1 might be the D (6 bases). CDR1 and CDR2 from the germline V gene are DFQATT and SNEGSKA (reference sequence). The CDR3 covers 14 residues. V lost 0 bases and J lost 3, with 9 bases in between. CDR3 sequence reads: CSARDRTDNQPQHF. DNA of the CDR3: TGCAGTGCTAGAGATCGGACAGACAATCAGCCCCAGCATTTT.

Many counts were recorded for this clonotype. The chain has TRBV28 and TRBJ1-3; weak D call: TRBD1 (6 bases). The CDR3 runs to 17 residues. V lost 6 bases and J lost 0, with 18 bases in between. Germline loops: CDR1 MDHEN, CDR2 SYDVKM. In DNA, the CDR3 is TGTGCCAGCAGCCCGCCGCCAGGGACAAACTCTGGAAACACCATATATTTT. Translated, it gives CASSPPPGTNSGNTIYF. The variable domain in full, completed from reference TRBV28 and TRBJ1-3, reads DVKVTQSSRYLVKRTGEKVFLECVQDMDHENMFWYRQDPGLGLRLIYFSYDVKMKEKGDIPEGYSVSREKKERFSLILESASTNQTSMYLCASSPPPGTNSGNTIYFGEGSWLTVV.

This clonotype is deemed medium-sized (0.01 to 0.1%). The CDR3 loop reads CASSSAGAYEQYF. CDR3 nucleotides: TGTGCCAGCAGCTCAGCGGGGGCCTACGAGCAGTACTTC. The chain recombines TRBV7-2 with TRBJ2-7; 8 bases line up with TRBD2. The CDR3 spans 13 residues. Germline CDR1 reads SGHTA; CDR2 reads FQGNSA. J gave up 2 bases and V 4 bases, and 1 base lay outside the gene matches.

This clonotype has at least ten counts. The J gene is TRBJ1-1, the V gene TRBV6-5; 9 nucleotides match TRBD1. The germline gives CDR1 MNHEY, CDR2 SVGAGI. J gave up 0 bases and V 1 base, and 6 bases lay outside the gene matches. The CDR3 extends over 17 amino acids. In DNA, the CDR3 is TGTGCCAGCAGTTACTATACAGGGGGCGGCATGAACACTGAAGCTTTCTTT. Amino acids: CASSYYTGGGMNTEAFF.

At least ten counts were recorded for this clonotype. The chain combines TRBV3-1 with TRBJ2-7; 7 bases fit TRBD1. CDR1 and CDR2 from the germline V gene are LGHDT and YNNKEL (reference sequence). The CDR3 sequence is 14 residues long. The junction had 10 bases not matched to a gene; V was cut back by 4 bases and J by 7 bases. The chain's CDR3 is CASSPGKGAQEQYF. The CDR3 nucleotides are TGTGCCAGCAGCCCGGGAAAGGGGGCCCAAGAGCAGTACTTC.

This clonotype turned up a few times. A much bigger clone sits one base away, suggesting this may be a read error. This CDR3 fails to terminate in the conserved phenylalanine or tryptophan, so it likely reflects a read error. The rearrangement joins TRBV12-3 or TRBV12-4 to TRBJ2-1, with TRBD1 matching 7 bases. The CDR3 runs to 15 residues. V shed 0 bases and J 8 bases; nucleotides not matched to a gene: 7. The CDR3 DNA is TGTGCCAGCAGTTTAGCGCTAGGGACAGCTTATGAGCAGTTCATC. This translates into CASSLALGTAYEQFI.

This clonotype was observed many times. CDR3 protein: CASSYPPGGSYNSPLHF. For the CDR3, the DNA is TGTGCCAGCAGCTACCCGCCAGGGGGGTCCTATAATTCACCCCTCCACTTT. This rearrangement joins TRBV28 to TRBJ1-6; 7 positions match TRBD1. Germline assignment: CDR1 MDHEN and CDR2 SYDVKM. CDR3 length: 17 amino acids. The trim removed 6 bases at V and 1 base at J, leaving 9 bases unmatched. The whole variable domain, filled in from reference TRBV28 and TRBJ1-6, reads DVKVTQSSRYLVKRTGEKVFLECVQDMDHENMFWYRQDPGLGLRLIYFSYDVKMKEKGDIPEGYSVSREKKERFSLILESASTNQTSMYLCASSYPPGGSYNSPLHFGNGTRLTVT.

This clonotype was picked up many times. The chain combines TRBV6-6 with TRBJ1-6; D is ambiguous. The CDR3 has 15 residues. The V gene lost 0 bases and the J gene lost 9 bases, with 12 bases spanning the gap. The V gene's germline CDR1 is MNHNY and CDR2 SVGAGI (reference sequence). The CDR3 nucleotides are TGTGCCAGCAGTTACTCTGCGGGTGTGAGTTCACCCCTCCACTTT. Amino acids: CASSYSAGVSSPLHF.

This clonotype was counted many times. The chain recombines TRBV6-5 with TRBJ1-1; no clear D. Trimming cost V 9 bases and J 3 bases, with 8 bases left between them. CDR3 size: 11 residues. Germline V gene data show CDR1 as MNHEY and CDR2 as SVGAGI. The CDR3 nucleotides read TGTGCCAGTAGAAGGGACACTGAAGCTTTCTTT. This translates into CASRRDTEAFF.

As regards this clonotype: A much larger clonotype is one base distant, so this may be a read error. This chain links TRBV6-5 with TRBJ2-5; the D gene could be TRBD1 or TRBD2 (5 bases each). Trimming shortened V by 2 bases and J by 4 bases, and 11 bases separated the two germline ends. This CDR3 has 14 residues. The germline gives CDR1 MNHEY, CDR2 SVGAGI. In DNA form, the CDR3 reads TGTGCCAGCAGTTACCTGGGGACCGGAGAGACCCAGTACTTC. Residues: CASSYLGTGETQYF.

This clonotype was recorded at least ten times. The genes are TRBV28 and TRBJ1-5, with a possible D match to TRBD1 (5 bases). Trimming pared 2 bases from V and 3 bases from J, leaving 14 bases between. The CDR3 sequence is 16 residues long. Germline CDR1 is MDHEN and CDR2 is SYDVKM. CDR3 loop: CASSLGGGRNNQPQHF. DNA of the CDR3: TGTGCCAGCAGTTTAGGCGGGGGAAGAAACAATCAGCCCCAGCATTTT. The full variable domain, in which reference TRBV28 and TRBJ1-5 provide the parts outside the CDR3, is DVKVTQSSRYLVKRTGEKVFLECVQDMDHENMFWYRQDPGLGLRLIYFSYDVKMKEKGDIPEGYSVSREKKERFSLILESASTNQTSMYLCASSLGGGRNNQPQHFGDGTRLSIL.

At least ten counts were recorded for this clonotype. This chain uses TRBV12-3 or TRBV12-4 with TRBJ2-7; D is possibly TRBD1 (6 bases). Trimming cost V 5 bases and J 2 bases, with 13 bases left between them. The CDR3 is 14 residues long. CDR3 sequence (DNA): TGTGCCAGCAGTCAAGGACAGTTGACCTACGAGCAGTACTTC. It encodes CASSQGQLTYEQYF.

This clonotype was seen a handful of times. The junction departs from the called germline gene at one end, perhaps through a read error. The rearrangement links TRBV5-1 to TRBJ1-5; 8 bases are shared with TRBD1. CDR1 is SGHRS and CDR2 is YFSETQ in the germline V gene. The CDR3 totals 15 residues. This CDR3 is CASSLEPGGGQPQNF. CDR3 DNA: TGCGCCAGCAGCTTGGAGCCAGGGGGCGGGCAGCCCCAGAATTTT.

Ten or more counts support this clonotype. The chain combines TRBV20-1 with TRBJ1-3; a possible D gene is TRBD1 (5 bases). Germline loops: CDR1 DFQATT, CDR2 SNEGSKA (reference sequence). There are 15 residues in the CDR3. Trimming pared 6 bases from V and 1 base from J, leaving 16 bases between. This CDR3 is CSALPGPGSGNTIYF. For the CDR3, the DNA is TGCAGTGCCCTACCGGGGCCAGGGTCTGGAAACACCATATATTTT.

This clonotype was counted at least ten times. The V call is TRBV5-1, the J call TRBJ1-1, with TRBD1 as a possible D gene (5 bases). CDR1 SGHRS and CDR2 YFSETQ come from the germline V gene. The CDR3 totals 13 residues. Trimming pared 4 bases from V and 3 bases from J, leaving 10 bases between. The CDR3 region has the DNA TGCGCCAGCAGCCGGGGCAGGGACACTGAAGCTTTCTTT. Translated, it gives CASSRGRDTEAFF.

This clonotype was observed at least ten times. The CDR3 is CASSPGVITTEAFF. CDR3 sequence (DNA): TGCGCCAGCAGCCCAGGGGTAATAACCACTGAAGCTTTCTTT. The chain recombines TRBV5-1 with TRBJ1-1, with D maybe TRBD1 (6 bases). V lost 4 bases and J lost 4, with 14 bases in between. Per the germline V gene, CDR1 is SGHRS and CDR2 is YFSETQ. The CDR3 totals 14 residues.

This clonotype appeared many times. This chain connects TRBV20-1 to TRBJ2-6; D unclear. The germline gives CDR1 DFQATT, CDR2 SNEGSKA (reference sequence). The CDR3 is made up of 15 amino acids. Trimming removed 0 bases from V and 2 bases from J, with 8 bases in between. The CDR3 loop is CSARDMYAGANVLTF. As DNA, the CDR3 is TGCAGTGCTAGAGATATGTACGCTGGGGCCAACGTCCTGACTTTC.

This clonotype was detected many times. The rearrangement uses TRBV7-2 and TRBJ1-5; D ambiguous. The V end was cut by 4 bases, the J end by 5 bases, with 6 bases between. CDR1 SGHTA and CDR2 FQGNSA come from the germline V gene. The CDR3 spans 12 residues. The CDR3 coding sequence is TGTGCCAGCAGCTCCCGAGATCAGCCCCAGCATTTT. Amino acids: CASSSRDQPQHF.

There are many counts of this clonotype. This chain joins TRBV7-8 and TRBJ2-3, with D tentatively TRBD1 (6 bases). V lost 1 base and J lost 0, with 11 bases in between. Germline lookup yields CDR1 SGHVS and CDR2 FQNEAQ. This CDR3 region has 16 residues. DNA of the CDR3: TGTGCCAGCAGCTTAGGGACAGCTATTAGCACAGATACGCAGTATTTT. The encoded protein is CASSLGTAISTDTQYF.

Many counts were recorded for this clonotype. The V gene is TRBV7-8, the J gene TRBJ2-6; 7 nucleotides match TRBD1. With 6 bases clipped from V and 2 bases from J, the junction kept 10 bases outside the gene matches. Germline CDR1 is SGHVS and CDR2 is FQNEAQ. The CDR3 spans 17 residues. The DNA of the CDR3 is TGTGCCAGCAGAACGGGCAGGGGGTTTGCTGGGGCCAACGTCCTGACTTTC. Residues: CASRTGRGFAGANVLTF.

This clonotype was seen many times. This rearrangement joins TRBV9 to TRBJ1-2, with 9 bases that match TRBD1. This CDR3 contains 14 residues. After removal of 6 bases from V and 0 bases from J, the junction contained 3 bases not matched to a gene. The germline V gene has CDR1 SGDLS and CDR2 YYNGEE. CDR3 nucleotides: TGTGCCAGCACCTGGACAGGGGCTAACTATGGCTACACCTTC. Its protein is CASTWTGANYGYTF.

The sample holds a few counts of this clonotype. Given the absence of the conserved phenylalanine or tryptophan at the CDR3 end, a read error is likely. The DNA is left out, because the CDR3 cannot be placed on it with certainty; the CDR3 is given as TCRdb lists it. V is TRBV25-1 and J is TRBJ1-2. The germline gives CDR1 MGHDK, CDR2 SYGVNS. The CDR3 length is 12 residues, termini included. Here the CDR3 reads CASSELSGNPIV.

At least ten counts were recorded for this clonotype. CDR3 sequence (DNA): TGCAGTGCTAGAGCCCGGGGGCAGGGGAACACTGAAGCTTTCTTT. Residues: CSARARGQGNTEAFF. The rearrangement joins TRBV20-1 to TRBJ1-1; D might be TRBD1 (6 bases). This CDR3 spans 15 amino acids. V was pared by 1 base and J by 1 base, with 13 bases between. Germline CDR1 is DFQATT and CDR2 is SNEGSKA (reference sequence).

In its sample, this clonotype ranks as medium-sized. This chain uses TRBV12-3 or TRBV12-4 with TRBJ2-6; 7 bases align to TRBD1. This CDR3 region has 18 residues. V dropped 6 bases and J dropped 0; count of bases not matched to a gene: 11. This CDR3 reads CASRKGQPANSGANVLTF. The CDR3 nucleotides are TGTGCCAGCAGAAAGGGACAGCCGGCAAACTCTGGGGCCAACGTCCTGACTTTC.

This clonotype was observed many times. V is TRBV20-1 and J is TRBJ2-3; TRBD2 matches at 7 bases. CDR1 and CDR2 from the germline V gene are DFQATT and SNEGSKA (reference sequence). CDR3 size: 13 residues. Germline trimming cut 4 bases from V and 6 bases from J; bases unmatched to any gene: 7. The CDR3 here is CSAMGRERDTQYF. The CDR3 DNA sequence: TGCAGTGCTATGGGGCGGGAGCGGGATACGCAGTATTTT.

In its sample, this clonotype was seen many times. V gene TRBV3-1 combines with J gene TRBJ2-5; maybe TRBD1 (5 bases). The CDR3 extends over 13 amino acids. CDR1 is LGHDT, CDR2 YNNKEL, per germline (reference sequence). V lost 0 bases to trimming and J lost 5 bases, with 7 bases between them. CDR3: CASSQEGVETQYF. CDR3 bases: TGTGCCAGCAGCCAAGAAGGGGTTGAGACCCAGTACTTC.

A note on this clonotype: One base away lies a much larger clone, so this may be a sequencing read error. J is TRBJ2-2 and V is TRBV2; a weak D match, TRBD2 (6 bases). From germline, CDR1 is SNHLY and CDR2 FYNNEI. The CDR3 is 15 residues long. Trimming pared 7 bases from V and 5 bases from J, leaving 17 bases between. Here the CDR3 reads CASKFETRGTGELFF. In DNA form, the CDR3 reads TGTGCCAGCAAATTCGAGACTAGAGGAACCGGGGAGCTGTTTTTT.

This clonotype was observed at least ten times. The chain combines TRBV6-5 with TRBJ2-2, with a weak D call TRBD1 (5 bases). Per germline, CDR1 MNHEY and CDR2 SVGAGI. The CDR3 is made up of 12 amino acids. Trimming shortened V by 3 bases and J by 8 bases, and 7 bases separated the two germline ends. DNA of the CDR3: TGTGCCAGCAGTTATCAGGGTGGGGAGCTGTTTTTT. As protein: CASSYQGGELFF.

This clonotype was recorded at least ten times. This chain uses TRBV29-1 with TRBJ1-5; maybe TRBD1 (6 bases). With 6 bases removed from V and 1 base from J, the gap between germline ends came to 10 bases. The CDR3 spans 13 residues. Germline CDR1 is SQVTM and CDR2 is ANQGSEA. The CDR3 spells CSVSQGSNQPQHF. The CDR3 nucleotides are TGCAGCGTCTCCCAGGGGAGCAATCAGCCCCAGCATTTT.